Each of the 27 T cell receptor beta chains below was sequenced from the same sample in a study of PD-1 blockade in classical Hodgkin lymphoma. With no exception, relapse followed autologous stem cell transplantation in all patients, and brentuximab vedotin exposure varied. Data came from immunoSEQ multiplex PCR; TCRdb stores just in-frame clones and leaves some out. Of tens of thousands of clones in the sample, about 68% are singletons; the top ten hold about 20%. The specimen was peripheral blood mononuclear cells (PBMCs), collected at baseline. The receptors derive from a human donor with classical Hodgkin lymphoma.

This chain joins TRBV4-1 and TRBJ1-5; D not resolved. Germline V lookup: CDR1 MGHRA, CDR2 YSYEKL. Deletions cut 0 bases from V and 6 bases from J, with 15 bases between. This CDR3 region has 16 residues. The CDR3 spells CASSQETRLNIQPQHF. DNA of the CDR3: TGCGCCAGCAGCCAAGAGACAAGGCTCAACATTCAGCCCCAGCATTTT.

The chain uses TRBV28 and TRBJ1-1; 11 positions match TRBD1. With 3 bases clipped from V and 4 bases from J, the junction kept 1 base outside the gene matches. From germline, CDR1 is MDHEN and CDR2 SYDVKM. CDR3 length: 14 amino acids. The CDR3 sequence is CASSFGQGATEAFF. The CDR3 nucleotides are TGTGCCAGCAGTTTCGGACAGGGGGCCACTGAAGCTTTCTTT.

In this sample, this clone turned up a few times. In nucleotides, the CDR3 is TGTGCCAGCAGGTTGGGGGTGGATGGCTACACCTTC. Amino acid sequence: CASRLGVDGYTF. The chain carries TRBV28 and TRBJ1-2, with a possible D match to TRBD1 (5 bases). The V gene lost 6 bases and the J gene lost 6 bases, with 11 bases spanning the gap. The V gene's germline CDR1 is MDHEN and CDR2 SYDVKM. The CDR3 sequence is 12 residues long.

The chain joins TRBV11-2 to TRBJ2-2; D is unclear. V lost 0 bases and J 1 base, leaving 3 bases between the germline ends. The CDR3 sequence is 14 residues long. CDR1 and CDR2 (germline): SGHAT, FQNNGV. The CDR3 here is CASSLDLNTGELFF. The CDR3 bases are TGTGCCAGCAGCTTAGATCTGAACACCGGGGAGCTGTTTTTT.

The chain joins TRBV18 to TRBJ1-4; 11 bases agree with TRBD1. Per germline, CDR1 KGHSH and CDR2 LQKENI. The CDR3 totals 17 residues. V shed 4 bases, J shed 2 bases, and the junction held 6 bases outside the gene matches. CDR3 nucleotides: TGTGCCAGCTCACAGCGGACAGGGGGCGGCACTAATGAAAAACTGTTTTTT. The encoded protein is CASSQRTGGGTNEKLFF.

Notes on this clone: Since a much larger clone is just one base distant, this may be a read error. Other DNA sequences in the same sample also yield this CDR3. The V and J genes are TRBV4-2 and TRBJ2-7; the D is unclear. CDR1 is LGHNA and CDR2 is YNFKEQ in the germline V gene. The CDR3 is 12 residues long. CDR3 sequence reads: CASSGGSYEQYF. Here the CDR3 DNA reads TGTGCCAGCAGCGGTGGATCCTACGAACAGTACTTC.

By its share, this clone is medium-sized. This chain joins TRBV7-9 and TRBJ1-1; TRBD1 aligns across 8 bases. The CDR3 runs 18 residues. Per the germline V gene, CDR1 is SEHNR and CDR2 is FQNEAQ (reference sequence). The V gene end was trimmed by 1 base and the J gene end by 2 bases; junction bases not matched to a gene: 12. CDR3 protein: CASSLGNDGQGGNTEAFF. The CDR3, as DNA: TGTGCCAGCAGCTTAGGAAACGATGGACAGGGTGGAAACACTGAAGCTTTCTTT.

The rearrangement uses TRBV2 and TRBJ2-2; tentative D call: TRBD2 (5 bases). The length of the CDR3 is 18 residues. Trimming stripped 1 base from V and 4 bases from J, with 19 bases between. Germline lookup yields CDR1 SNHLY and CDR2 FYNNEI. The CDR3 sequence is CASSEVGVAPAGTGELFF. DNA of the CDR3: TGTGCCAGCAGTGAAGTGGGTGTAGCTCCGGCGGGCACCGGGGAGCTGTTTTTT.

This clone was detected once. The chain uses TRBV25-1 and TRBJ2-6, with D tentatively TRBD1 or TRBD2 (6 bases each). Germline assignment: CDR1 MGHDK and CDR2 SYGVNS. The CDR3 is 18 residues long. V lost 7 bases, J lost 2 bases, and 21 bases lay in between. The CDR3 sequence: CASTSGGKVSAGANVLTF. The CDR3 DNA follows: TGTGCCAGCACCTCCGGGGGCAAGGTATCGGCTGGGGCCAACGTCCTGACTTTC.

The J gene is TRBJ2-3, the V gene TRBV19, with 8 nucleotides matching TRBD1. The CDR3 covers 19 residues. Per the germline V gene, CDR1 is LNHDA and CDR2 is SQIVND (reference sequence). The V gene end was trimmed by 5 bases and the J gene end by 1 base; junction bases not matched to a gene: 17. CDR3 nucleotides: TGTGCCAGTAGTCCATTGCGGGACAGGCTAATCCTCGGCACAGATACGCAGTATTTT. Amino acid sequence: CASSPLRDRLILGTDTQYF.

This clone was picked up a small number of times. CDR3 amino acids: CASSLGLRETQYF. CDR3 coding DNA: TGTGCCAGCAGCTTGGGGCTGAGAGAGACCCAGTACTTC. V is TRBV5-5 and J is TRBJ2-5; D gene ambiguous. V was clipped by 0 bases and J by 4 bases, with 7 bases between them. Germline loops: CDR1 SGHKS, CDR2 YYEKEE (reference sequence). The CDR3 is 13 residues long. Combining the CDR3 with reference TRBV5-5 and TRBJ2-5 gives the whole variable domain DAGVTQSPTHLIKTRGQQVTLRCSPISGHKSVSWYQQVLGQGPQFIFQYYEKEERGRGNFPDRFSARQFPNYSSELNVNALLLGDSALYLCASSLGLRETQYFGPGTRLLVL.

In nucleotides, the CDR3 is TGCGCCAGCAGCAGGGGGCCGGACACTGAAGCTTTCTTT. Its translation is CASSRGPDTEAFF. The chain employs TRBV5-1 and TRBJ1-1; 7 nucleotides agree with TRBD1. With V trimmed by 4 bases and J by 3 bases, 3 bases remained unmatched. The CDR3 runs 13 residues. Germline V gene lookup returns CDR1 SGHRS and CDR2 YFSETQ.

This clone has just a few counts. V is TRBV2 and J is TRBJ2-3; no clear D gene. The CDR3 is 11 amino acids. Germline CDR1 reads SNHLY; CDR2 reads FYNNEI. Trimming removed 4 bases at V and 8 bases at J, with 7 bases between. CDR3 in amino acids: CASSVESTQYF. The CDR3 bases are TGTGCCAGCAGTGTCGAGTCTACGCAGTATTTT. Full variable domain (remainder filled in from reference TRBV2 and TRBJ2-3): EPEVTQTPSHQVTQMGQEVILRCVPISNHLYFYWYRQILGQKVEFLVSFYNNEISEKSEIFDDQFSVERPDGSNFTLKIRSTKLEDSAMYFCASSVESTQYFGPGTRLTVL.

This chain uses TRBV19 with TRBJ2-2; perhaps D is TRBD1 or TRBD2 (6 bases each). V lost 7 bases and J lost 4, with 13 bases in between. The CDR3 covers 14 residues. The germline V gene encodes CDR1 LNHDA and CDR2 SQIVND (reference sequence). CDR3 sequence reads: CASNGGGGTGELFF. The CDR3 DNA sequence: TGTGCCAGTAATGGAGGAGGGGGCACCGGGGAGCTGTTTTTT.

In this sample, this clone turned up once. V usage is TRBV9 and J usage is TRBJ2-3; 9 bases agree with TRBD2. The V segment lost 1 base and the J segment 1 base; nucleotides outside the gene matches: 16. The CDR3 loop spans 20 amino acids. Germline loops: CDR1 SGDLS, CDR2 YYNGEE. Written as DNA, the CDR3 is TGTGCCAGCAGCGTAACGGCGGGTTGGCGGGAGGGCCGGGGCACAGATACGCAGTATTTT. This translates into CASSVTAGWREGRGTDTQYF.

This chain connects TRBV5-8 to TRBJ2-1, with D uncertain. CDR1 is SGHTS and CDR2 is YDEGEE in the germline V gene. The CDR3 spans 12 residues. The V gene lost 4 bases and the J gene lost 8 bases, with 10 bases spanning the gap. The CDR3 is CASSANSDEQFF. The CDR3 DNA follows: TGTGCCAGCAGCGCCAACAGCGATGAGCAGTTCTTC.

The V and J genes are TRBV15 and TRBJ2-5; D is ambiguous. Per germline, CDR1 LNHNV and CDR2 YYDKDF (reference sequence). This CDR3 is built from 15 residues. The ends were cut back, 0 bases at V and 1 base at J, with 9 bases in the middle. The CDR3 is CATSRDGGSQETQYF. In DNA, the CDR3 is TGTGCCACCAGCAGAGATGGTGGTAGCCAAGAGACCCAGTACTTC.

This clone appeared a single time. The genes are TRBV6-1 and TRBJ1-1, with D possibly matching TRBD1 (5 bases). Germline CDR1 is MNHNS and CDR2 is SASEGT. Trimming took off 7 bases at V and 8 bases at J, with 11 bases between the two ends. The CDR3 runs to 11 residues. The CDR3 DNA reads TGTGCCAGCACGGGAACAGGCGAAGCTTTCTTT. Amino acids: CASTGTGEAFF.

The rearrangement links TRBV7-2 to TRBJ2-7; D not certain. Germline loops: CDR1 SGHTA, CDR2 FQGNSA. CDR3 length: 14 residues. Between the trimmed V and J ends, which lost 5 bases and 4 bases, there was a span of 15 bases. CDR3: CASSVPRAGYEQYF. The DNA for the CDR3 is TGTGCCAGCAGCGTCCCACGGGCTGGATACGAGCAGTACTTC.

This sequence joins TRBV7-2 and TRBJ1-5; a possible D gene is TRBD1 (5 bases). This CDR3 has 15 amino acids. Per the germline V gene, CDR1 is SGHTA and CDR2 is FQGNSA. The germline V and J ends were trimmed by 0 bases and 3 bases, with 9 bases remaining between them. CDR3: CASSLAAGNNQPQHF. The DNA for the CDR3 is TGTGCCAGCAGCTTAGCAGCAGGGAACAATCAGCCCCAGCATTTT.

This chain joins TRBV19 and TRBJ2-7, with D maybe TRBD2 (6 bases). The length of the CDR3 is 13 residues. Germline V gene sequence: CDR1 LNHDA, CDR2 SQIVND (reference sequence). Between the trimmed V and J ends, which lost 5 bases and 6 bases, there was a span of 14 bases. CDR3 in amino acids: CASSADGGLEQYF. The CDR3 nucleotides are TGTGCCAGTAGTGCCGACGGGGGTCTCGAGCAGTACTTC.

The chain has TRBV15 and TRBJ2-4; a possible D gene is TRBD2 (5 bases). V was cut by 5 bases and J by 8 bases, with 16 bases left in between. The CDR3 is 14 residues long. Germline values: CDR1 LNHNV, CDR2 YYDKDF (reference sequence). The chain's CDR3 is CATSLQPSRDIQYF. The CDR3 DNA is TGTGCCACCAGCTTACAGCCTTCGAGGGACATTCAGTACTTC.

The V call is TRBV23-1, the J call TRBJ2-2; D perhaps matches TRBD2 (6 bases). TRBV23-1 is filed as an ORF, its function uncertain. The germline V and J ends were trimmed by 4 bases and 6 bases, with 27 bases remaining between them. This CDR3 is 19 amino acids long. DNA of the CDR3: TGCGCCAGCAGTCGTAGTTTCTTTCCTAGACTAGGCCACGCCGGGGAGCTGTTTTTT. Its protein product is CASSRSFFPRLGHAGELFF.

V gene TRBV19 combines with J gene TRBJ2-2; no reliable D call. The length of the CDR3 is 13 residues. Trimming pared 4 bases from V and 7 bases from J, leaving 10 bases between. Germline V gene sequence: CDR1 LNHDA, CDR2 SQIVND (reference sequence). DNA for the CDR3: TGTGCCAGTAGTAGAGGAGTTCGCGGGGAGCTGTTTTTT. Translated, it gives CASSRGVRGELFF.

CDR3 sequence (DNA): TGTGCCAGCAGTATCAATAGGAGAGGCAATCAGCCCCAGCATTTT. Translation: CASSINRRGNQPQHF. V usage is TRBV6-4 and J usage is TRBJ1-5, with D uncertain. Between the trimmed V and J ends, which lost 5 bases and 2 bases, there was a span of 13 bases. This CDR3 has 15 amino acids. The germline V gene encodes CDR1 MRHNA and CDR2 SNTAGT.

The chain links TRBV6-5 to TRBJ2-5; perhaps TRBD1 as D (5 bases). From germline, CDR1 is MNHEY and CDR2 SVGAGI. Trimming shortened V by 0 bases and J by 5 bases, and 7 bases separated the two germline ends. This CDR3 region has 13 residues. The CDR3 reads CASSYSQGETQYF. The CDR3 region has the DNA TGTGCCAGCAGTTACTCTCAGGGTGAGACCCAGTACTTC.

The chain couples TRBV6-1 to TRBJ1-1, with TRBD1 matching 7 bases. Trimming took 5 bases from V and 4 from J; bases not matched to a gene: 7. The CDR3 extends over 14 amino acids. The germline V gene has CDR1 MNHNS and CDR2 SASEGT. For the CDR3, the DNA is TGTGCCAGCAGTACCCGGGACAGAGGCACTGAAGCTTTCTTT. Protein: CASSTRDRGTEAFF.